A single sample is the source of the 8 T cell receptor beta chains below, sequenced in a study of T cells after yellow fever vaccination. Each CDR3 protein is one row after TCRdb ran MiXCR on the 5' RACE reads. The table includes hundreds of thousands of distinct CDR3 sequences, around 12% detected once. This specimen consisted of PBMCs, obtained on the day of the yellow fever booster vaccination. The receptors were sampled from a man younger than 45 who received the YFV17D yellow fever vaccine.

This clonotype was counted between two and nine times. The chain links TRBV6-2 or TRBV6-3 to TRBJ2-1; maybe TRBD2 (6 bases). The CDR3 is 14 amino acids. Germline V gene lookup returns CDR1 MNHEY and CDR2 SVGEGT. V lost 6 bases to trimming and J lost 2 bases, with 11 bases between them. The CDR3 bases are TGTGCCAGCAGCCCGACTAGAACCTACAATGAGCAGTTCTTC. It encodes CASSPTRTYNEQFF.

The CDR3: CASSVTGQTYEQYF. CDR3 nucleotide sequence: TGTGCCAGCAGCGTAACAGGACAGACCTACGAGCAGTACTTC. The chain uses TRBV9 and TRBJ2-7, with a weak D call TRBD1 (6 bases). The CDR3 has 14 residues. Trimming stripped 1 base from V and 2 bases from J, with 10 bases between. Germline CDR1 and CDR2: SGDLS and YYNGEE.

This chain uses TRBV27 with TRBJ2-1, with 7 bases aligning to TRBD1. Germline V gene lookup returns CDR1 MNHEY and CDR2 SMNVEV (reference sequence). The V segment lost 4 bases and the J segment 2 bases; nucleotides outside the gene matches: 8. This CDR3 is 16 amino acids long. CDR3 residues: CASSSIRGRAYNEQFF. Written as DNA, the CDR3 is TGTGCCAGCAGTTCGATAAGGGGGCGCGCCTACAATGAGCAGTTCTTC.

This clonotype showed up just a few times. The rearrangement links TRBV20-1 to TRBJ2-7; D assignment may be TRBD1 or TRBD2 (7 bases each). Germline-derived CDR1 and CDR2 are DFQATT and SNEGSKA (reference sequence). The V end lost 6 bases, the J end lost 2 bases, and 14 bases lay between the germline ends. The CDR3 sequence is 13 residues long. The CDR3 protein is CSAGGGSAYEQYF. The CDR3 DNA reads TGCAGTGCAGGGGGCGGGAGTGCCTACGAGCAGTACTTC.

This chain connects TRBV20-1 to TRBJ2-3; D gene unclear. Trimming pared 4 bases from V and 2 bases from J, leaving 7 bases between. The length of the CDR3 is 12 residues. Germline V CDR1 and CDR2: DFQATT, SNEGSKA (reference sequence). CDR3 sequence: CSAKTLTDTQYF. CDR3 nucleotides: TGCAGTGCTAAGACACTCACAGATACGCAGTATTTT.

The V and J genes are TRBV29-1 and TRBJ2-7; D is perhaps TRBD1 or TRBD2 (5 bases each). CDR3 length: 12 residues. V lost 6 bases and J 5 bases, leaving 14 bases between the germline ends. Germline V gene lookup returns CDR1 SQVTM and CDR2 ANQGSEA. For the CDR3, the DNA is TGCAGCGTGGGGGACCCTACGAACGAGCAGTACTTC. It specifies CSVGDPTNEQYF.

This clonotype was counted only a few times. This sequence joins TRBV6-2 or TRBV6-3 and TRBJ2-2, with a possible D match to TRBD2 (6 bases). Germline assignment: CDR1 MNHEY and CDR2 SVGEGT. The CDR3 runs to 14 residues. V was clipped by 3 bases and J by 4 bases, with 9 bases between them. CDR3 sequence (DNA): TGTGCCAGCAGTTATATGGGGGGCACCGGGGAGCTGTTTTTT. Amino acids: CASSYMGGTGELFF.

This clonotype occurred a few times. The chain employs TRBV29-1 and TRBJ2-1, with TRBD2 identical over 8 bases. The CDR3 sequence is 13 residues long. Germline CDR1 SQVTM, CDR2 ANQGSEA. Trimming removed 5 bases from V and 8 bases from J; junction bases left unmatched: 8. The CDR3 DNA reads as TGCAGCGTTAGCGGGAGAGTGGTAGATGAGCAGTTCTTC. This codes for CSVSGRVVDEQFF.